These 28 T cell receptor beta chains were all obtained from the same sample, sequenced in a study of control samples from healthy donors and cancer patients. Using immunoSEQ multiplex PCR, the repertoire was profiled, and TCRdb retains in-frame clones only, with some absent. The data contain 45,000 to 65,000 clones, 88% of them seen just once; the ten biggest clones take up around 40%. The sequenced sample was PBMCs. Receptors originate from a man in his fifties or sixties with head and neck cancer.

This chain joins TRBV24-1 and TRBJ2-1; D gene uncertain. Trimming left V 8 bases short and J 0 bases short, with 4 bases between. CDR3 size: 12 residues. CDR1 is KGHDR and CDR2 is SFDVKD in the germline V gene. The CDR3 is CATMSSYNEQFF. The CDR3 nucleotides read TGTGCCACCATGAGCTCCTACAATGAGCAGTTCTTC.

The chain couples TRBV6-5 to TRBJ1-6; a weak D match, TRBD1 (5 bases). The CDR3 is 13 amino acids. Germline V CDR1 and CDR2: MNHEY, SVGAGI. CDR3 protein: CVKGSRYNSPLHF. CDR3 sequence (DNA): TGTGTCAAGGGGAGCAGGTATAATTCACCCCTCCACTTT.

The CDR3: CASSQRQGGEAFF. CDR3 DNA sequence: TGTGCCAGCAGCCAGAGACAGGGCGGTGAAGCTTTCTTT. V usage is TRBV7-8 and J usage is TRBJ1-1, with 7 positions matching TRBD1. CDR3 length equals 13 residues. Germline CDR1 and CDR2: SGHVS and FQNEAQ. J lost 7 bases, V lost 5 bases, and 7 bases had no gene match.

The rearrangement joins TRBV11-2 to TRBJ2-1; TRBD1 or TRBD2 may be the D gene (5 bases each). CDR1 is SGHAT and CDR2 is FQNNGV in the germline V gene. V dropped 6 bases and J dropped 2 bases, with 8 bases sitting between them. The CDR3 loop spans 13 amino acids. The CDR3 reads CASSTGPYNEQFF. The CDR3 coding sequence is TGTGCCAGCAGTACGGGGCCCTACAATGAGCAGTTCTTC. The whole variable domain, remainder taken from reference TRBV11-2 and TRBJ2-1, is EAGVAQSPRYKIIEKRQSVAFWCNPISGHATLYWYQQILGQGPKLLIQFQNNGVVDDSQLPKDRFSAERLKGVDSTLKIQPAKLEDSAVYLCASSTGPYNEQFFGPGTRLTVL.

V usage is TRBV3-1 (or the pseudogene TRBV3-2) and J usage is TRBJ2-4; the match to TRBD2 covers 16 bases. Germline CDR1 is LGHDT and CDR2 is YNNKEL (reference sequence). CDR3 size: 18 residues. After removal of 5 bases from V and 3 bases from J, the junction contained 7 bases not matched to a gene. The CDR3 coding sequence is TGTGCCAGCAGCAGAGGGACTAGCGGGGGGGTGCTCAAAAACATTCAGTACTTC. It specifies CASSRGTSGGVLKNIQYF.

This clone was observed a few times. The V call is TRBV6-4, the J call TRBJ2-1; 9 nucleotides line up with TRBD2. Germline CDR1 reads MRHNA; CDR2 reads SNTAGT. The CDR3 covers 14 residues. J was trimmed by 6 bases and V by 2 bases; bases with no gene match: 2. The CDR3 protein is CASSDGLASNEQFF. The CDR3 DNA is TGTGCCAGCAGTGACGGACTAGCGAGCAATGAGCAGTTCTTC.

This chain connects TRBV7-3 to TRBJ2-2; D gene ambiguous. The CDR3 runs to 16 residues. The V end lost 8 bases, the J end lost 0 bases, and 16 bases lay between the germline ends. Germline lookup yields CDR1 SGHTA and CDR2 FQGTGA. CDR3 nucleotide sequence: TGTGCCAGCTCCCTTTATGGCCCGGCGAACACCGGGGAGCTGTTTTTT. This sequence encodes CASSLYGPANTGELFF.

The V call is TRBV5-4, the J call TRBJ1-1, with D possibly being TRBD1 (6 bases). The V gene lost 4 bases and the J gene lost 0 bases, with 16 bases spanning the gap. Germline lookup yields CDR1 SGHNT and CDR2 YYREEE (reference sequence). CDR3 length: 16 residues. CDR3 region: CASSRGDNLMNTEAFF. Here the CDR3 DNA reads TGTGCCAGCAGCCGAGGGGACAACCTCATGAACACTGAAGCTTTCTTT.

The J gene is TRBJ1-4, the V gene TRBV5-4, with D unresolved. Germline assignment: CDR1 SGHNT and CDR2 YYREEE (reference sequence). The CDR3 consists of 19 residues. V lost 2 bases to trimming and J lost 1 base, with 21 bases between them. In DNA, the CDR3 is TGTGCCAGCAGCTTTGGGTTTCCTGGACGGAGGGTAACTAATGAAAAACTGTTTTTT. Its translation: CASSFGFPGRRVTNEKLFF. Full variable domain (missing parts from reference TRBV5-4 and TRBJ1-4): ETGVTQSPTHLIKTRGQQVTLRCSSQSGHNTVSWYQQALGQGPQFIFQYYREEENGRGNFPPRFSGLQFPNYSSELNVNALELDDSALYLCASSFGFPGRRVTNEKLFFGSGTQLSVL.

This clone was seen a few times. This CDR3 is CASSLGGAGKVFYNEQFF. The DNA for the CDR3 is TGTGCCAGCAGCCTGGGCGGGGCAGGGAAAGTGTTTTACAATGAGCAGTTCTTC. V and J are TRBV7-9 and TRBJ2-1; D perhaps matches TRBD2 (6 bases). Germline V gene data show CDR1 as SEHNR and CDR2 as FQNEAQ (reference sequence). Trimming took 5 bases from V and 4 from J, leaving 24 bases between them. This CDR3 is 18 amino acids long.

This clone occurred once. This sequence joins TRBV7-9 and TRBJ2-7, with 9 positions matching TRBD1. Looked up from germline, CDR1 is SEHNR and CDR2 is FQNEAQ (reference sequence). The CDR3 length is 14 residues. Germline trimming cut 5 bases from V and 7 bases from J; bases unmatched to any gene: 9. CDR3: CASSTDRGVGEQYF. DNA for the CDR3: TGTGCCAGCAGCACCGACAGGGGGGTGGGGGAGCAGTACTTC.

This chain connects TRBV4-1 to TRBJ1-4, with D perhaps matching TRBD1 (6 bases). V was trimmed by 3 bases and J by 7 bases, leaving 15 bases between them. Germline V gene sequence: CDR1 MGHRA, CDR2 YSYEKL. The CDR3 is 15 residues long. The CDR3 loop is CASSHVGGGTEKLFF. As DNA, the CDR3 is TGCGCCAGCAGCCACGTAGGGGGGGGCACTGAAAAACTGTTTTTT.

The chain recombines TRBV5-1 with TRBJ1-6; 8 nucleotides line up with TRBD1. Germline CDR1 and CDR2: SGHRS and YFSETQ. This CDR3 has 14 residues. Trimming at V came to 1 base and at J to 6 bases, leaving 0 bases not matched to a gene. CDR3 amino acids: CASSLTGGNSPLHF. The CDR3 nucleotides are TGCGCCAGCAGCTTGACAGGGGGTAATTCACCCCTCCACTTT.

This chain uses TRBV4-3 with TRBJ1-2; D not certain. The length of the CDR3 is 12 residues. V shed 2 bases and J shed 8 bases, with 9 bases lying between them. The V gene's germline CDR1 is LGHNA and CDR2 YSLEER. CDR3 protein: CASSQHEGGYTF. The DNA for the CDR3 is TGCGCCAGCAGCCAACACGAGGGAGGCTACACCTTC.

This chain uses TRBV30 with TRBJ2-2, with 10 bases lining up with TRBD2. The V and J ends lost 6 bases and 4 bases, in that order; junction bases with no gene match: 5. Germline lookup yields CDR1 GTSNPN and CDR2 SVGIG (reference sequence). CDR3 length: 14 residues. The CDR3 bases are TGTGCCTGCCTAGCGGGAGTAGGCACCGGGGAGCTGTTTTTT. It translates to CACLAGVGTGELFF.

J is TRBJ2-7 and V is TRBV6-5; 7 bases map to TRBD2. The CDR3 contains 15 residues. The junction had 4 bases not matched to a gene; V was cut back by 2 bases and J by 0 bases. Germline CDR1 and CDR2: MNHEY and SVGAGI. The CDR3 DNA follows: TGTGCCAGCAGTTACCGAGCGGGGTCCTCCTACGAGCAGTACTTC. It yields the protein CASSYRAGSSYEQYF.

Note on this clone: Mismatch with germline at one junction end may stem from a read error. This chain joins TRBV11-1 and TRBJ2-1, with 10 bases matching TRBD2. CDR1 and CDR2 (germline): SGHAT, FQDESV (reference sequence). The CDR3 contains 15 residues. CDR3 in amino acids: CASSVAGGIYNEQFF. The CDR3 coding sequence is TGTGCCAGCAGCGTAGCGGGGGGCATCTACAATGAGCAGTTCTTC.

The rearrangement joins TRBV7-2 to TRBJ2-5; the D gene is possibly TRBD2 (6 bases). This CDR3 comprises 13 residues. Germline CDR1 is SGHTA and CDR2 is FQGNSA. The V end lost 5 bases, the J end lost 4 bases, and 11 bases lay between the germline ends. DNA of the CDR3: TGTGCCAGCAGCCTAGACGGGGGAGAGACCCAGTACTTC. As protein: CASSLDGGETQYF.

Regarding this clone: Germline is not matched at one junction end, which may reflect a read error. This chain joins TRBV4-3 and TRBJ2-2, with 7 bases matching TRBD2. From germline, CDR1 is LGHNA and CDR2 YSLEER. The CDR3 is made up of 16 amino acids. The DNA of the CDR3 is TGCGCCAGCAGCCAAGATTTCGCTAGCGGCCACGGGGAGCTGCTTTTT. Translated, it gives CASSQDFASGHGELLF.

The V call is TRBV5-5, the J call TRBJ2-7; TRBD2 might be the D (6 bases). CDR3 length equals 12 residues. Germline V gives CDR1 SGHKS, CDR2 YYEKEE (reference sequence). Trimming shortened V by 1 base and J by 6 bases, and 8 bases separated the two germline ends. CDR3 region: CASSLMGGEQYF. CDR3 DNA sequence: TGTGCCAGCAGCTTGATGGGGGGCGAGCAGTACTTC. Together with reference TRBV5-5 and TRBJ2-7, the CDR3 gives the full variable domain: DAGVTQSPTHLIKTRGQQVTLRCSPISGHKSVSWYQQVLGQGPQFIFQYYEKEERGRGNFPDRFSARQFPNYSSELNVNALLLGDSALYLCASSLMGGEQYFGPGTRLTVT.

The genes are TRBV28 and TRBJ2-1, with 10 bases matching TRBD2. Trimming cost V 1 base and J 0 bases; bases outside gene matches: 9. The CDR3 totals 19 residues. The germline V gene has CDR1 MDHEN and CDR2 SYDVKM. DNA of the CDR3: TGTGCCAGCAGTTTATCCCGACTAGCGGGCTTTAGCTCCTACAATGAGCAGTTCTTC. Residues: CASSLSRLAGFSSYNEQFF.

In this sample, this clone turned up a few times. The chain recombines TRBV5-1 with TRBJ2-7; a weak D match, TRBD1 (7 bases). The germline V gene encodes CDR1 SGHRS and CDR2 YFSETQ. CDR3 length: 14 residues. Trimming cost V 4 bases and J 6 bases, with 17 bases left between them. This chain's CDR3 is CASSPRQGGSEQYF. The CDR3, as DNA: TGCGCCAGCAGCCCGCGGCAGGGGGGATCCGAGCAGTACTTC.

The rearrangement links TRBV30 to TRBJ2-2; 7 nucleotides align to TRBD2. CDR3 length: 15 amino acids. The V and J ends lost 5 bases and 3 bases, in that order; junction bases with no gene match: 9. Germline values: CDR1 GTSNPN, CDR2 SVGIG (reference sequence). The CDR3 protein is CAWVGGRADTGELFF. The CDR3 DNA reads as TGTGCCTGGGTCGGGGGGAGGGCCGACACCGGGGAGCTGTTTTTT.

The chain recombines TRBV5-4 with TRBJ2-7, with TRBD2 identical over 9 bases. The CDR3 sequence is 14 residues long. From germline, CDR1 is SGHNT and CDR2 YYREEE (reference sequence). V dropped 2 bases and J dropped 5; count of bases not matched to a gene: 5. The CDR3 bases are TGTGCCAGCAGCTTTAGCGGGAGTTCGGACGAGCAGTACTTC. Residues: CASSFSGSSDEQYF.

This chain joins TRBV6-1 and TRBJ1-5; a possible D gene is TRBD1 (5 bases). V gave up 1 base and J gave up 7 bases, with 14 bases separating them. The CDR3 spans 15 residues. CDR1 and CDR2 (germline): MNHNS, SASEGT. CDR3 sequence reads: CASSEGLDIRQPQHF. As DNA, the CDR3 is TGTGCCAGCAGTGAAGGGTTGGACATACGACAGCCCCAGCATTTT.

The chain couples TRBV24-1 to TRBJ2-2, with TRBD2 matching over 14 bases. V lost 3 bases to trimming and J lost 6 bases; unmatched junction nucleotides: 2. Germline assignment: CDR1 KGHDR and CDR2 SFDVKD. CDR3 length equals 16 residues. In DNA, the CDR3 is TGTGCCACCAGTGATCCGGGACTAGCGGGAGCCGGGGAGCTGTTTTTT. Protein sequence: CATSDPGLAGAGELFF.

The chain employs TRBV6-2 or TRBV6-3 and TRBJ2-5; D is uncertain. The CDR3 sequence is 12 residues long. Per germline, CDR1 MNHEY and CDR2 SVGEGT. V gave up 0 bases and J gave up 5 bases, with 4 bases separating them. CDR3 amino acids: CASSYSMETQYF. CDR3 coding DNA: TGTGCCAGCAGTTACTCGATGGAGACCCAGTACTTC.

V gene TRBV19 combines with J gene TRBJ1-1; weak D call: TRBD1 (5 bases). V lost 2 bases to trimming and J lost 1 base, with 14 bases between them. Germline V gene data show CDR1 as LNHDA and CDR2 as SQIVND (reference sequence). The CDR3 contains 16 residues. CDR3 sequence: CASSIRVGRANTEAFF. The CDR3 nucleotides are TGTGCCAGTAGTATACGCGTCGGCAGGGCGAACACTGAAGCTTTCTTT. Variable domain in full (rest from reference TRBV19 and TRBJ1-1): DGGITQSPKYLFRKEGQNVTLSCEQNLNHDAMYWYRQDPGQGLRLIYYSQIVNDFQKGDIAEGYSVSREKKESFPLTVTSAQKNPTAFYLCASSIRVGRANTEAFFGQGTRLTVV.